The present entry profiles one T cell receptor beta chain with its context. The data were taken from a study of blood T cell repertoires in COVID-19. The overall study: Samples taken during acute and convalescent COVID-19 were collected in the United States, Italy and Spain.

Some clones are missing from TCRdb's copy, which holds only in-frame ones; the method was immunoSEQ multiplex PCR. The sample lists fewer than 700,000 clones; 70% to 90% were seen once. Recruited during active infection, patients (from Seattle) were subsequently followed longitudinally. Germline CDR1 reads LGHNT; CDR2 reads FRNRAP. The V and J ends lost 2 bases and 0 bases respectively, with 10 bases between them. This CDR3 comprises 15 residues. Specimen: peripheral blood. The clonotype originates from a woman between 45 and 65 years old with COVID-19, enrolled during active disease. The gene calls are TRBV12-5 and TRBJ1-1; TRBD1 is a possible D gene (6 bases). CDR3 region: CASGLFTGMNTEAFF. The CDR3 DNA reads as TGTGCTAGTGGTTTGTTCACAGGGATGAACACTGAAGCTTTCTTT.